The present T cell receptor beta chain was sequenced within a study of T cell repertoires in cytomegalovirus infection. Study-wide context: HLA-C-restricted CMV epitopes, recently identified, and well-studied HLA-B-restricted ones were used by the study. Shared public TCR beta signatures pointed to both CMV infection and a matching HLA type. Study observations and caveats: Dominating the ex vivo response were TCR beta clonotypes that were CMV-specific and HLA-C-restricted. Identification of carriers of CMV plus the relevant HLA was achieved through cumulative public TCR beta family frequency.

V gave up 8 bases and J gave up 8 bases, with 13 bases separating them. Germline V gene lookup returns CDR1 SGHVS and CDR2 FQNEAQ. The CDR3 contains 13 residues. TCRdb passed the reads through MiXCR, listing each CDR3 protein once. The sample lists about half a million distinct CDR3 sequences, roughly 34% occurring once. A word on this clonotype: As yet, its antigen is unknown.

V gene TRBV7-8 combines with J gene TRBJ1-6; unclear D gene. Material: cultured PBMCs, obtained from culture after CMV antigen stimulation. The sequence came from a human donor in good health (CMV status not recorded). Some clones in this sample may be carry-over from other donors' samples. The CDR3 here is CASGRGRDSPLHF. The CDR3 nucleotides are TGTGCCAGCGGGCGGGGTCGAGATTCACCCCTCCACTTT.